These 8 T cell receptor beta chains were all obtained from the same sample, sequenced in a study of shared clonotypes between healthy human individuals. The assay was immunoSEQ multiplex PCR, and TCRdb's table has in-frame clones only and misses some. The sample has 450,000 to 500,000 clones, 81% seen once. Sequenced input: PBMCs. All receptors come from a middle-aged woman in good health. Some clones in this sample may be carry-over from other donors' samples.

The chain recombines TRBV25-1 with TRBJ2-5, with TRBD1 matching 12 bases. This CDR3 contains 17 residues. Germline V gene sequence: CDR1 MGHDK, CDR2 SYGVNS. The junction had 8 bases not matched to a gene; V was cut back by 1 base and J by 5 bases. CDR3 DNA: TGTGCCAGCAGTGAATCTCCGGGACAGGGGGCTCGGGAGACCCAGTACTTC. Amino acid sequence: CASSESPGQGARETQYF.

The CDR3 sequence is CASSTSPGIGINTEAFF. Here the CDR3 DNA reads TGTGCCAGCTCAACATCCCCAGGGATAGGGATCAACACTGAAGCTTTCTTT. The rearrangement links TRBV18 to TRBJ1-1, with a weak D call TRBD1 (5 bases). Per germline, CDR1 KGHSH and CDR2 LQKENI. Trimming removed 5 bases at V and 2 bases at J, with 21 bases between. The CDR3 loop spans 17 amino acids.

The chain's CDR3 is CASSLASVYGYTF. The CDR3 DNA sequence: TGTGCCAGCAGCTTAGCGTCCGTCTATGGCTACACCTTC. The chain combines TRBV7-9 with TRBJ1-2; D remains ambiguous. The V end was cut by 0 bases, the J end by 4 bases, with 6 bases between. There are 13 residues in the CDR3. Germline V gene data show CDR1 as SEHNR and CDR2 as FQNEAQ (reference sequence). The full variable domain, its missing parts supplied by reference TRBV7-9 and TRBJ1-2, is DTGVSQNPRHKITKRGQNVTFRCDPISEHNRLYWYRQTLGQGPEFLTYFQNEAQLEKSRLLSDRFSAERPKGSFSTLEIQRTEQGDSAMYLCASSLASVYGYTFGSGTRLTVV.

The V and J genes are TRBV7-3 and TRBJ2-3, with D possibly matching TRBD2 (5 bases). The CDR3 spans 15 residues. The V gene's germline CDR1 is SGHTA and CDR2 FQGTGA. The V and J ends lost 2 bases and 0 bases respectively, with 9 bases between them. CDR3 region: CASSLDYSSTDTQYF. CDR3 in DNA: TGTGCCAGCAGCTTAGACTATTCTAGCACAGATACGCAGTATTTT.

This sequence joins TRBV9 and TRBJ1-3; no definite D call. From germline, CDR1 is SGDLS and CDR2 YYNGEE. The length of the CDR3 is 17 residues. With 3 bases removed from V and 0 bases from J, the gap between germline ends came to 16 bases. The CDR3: CASSGYGEAASGNTIYF. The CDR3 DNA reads TGTGCCAGCAGCGGATATGGGGAAGCAGCCTCTGGAAACACCATATATTTT.

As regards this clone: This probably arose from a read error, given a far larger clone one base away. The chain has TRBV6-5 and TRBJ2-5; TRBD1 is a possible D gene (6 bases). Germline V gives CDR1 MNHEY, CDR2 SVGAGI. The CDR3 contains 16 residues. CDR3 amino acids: CACSYTPRGISETQYF. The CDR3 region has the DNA TGTGCCTGCAGTTACACACCCAGGGGTATTTCGGAGACCCAGTACTTC.

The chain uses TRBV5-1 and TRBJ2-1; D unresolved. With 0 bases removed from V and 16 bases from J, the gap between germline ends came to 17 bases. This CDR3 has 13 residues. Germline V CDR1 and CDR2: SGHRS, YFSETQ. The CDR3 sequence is CASSLGGVVPSFF. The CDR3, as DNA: TGCGCCAGCAGCTTGGGGGGTGTCGTCCCATCATTCTTC.

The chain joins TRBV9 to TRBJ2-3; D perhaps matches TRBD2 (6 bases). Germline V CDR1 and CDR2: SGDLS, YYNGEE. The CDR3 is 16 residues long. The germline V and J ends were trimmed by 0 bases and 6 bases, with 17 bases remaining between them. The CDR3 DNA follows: TGTGCCAGCAGCGTAGCAATGACTAGTTTTGCCGATACGCAGTATTTT. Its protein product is CASSVAMTSFADTQYF.